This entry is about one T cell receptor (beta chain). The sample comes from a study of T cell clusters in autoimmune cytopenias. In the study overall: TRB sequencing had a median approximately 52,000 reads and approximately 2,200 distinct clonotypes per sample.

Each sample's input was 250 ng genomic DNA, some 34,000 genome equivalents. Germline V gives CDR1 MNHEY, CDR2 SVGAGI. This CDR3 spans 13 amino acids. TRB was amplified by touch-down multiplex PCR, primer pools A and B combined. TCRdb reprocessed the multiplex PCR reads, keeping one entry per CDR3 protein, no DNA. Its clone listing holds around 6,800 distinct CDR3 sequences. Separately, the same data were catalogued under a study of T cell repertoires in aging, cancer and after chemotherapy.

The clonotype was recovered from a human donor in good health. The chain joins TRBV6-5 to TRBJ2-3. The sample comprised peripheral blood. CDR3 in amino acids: CASSYVQTDTQYF.